This TCR beta chain was sequenced for a study of PD-1 blockade in classical Hodgkin lymphoma. Germline CDR1 is MDHEN and CDR2 is SYDVKM. V was pared by 5 bases and J by 2 bases, with 3 bases of the junction left unmatched. This CDR3 contains 13 residues. Points from the study as a whole: TCR diversity in CD4+, not CD8+, cells rose significantly by C4D1. Prior therapy or disease activity may underlie the repertoire differences, whose causes remain undefined.

Noted time point: cycle 4 day 1 (C4D1), after 6 weeks of nivolumab. Every one of the patients relapsed after autologous stem cell transplantation (brentuximab vedotin exposure was variable). The study recorded best responses of complete response, partial response or progressive disease. On this clone itself: Its antigen is undetermined.

The repertoire was sequenced with immunoSEQ multiplex PCR; TCRdb's copy has only in-frame clones and lacks some. The sample consists of about 39,000 clones, just over 75% of them appearing once. The chain is built from TRBV28 and TRBJ2-7; 7 bases are shared with TRBD1. Sequences were derived from peripheral blood mononuclear cells (PBMCs), sampled before the fourth cycle of nivolumab. The receptor's source is a human donor with classical Hodgkin lymphoma. CDR3 nucleotides: TGTGCCAGCAGTACAGGGGAAGCCTACGAGCAGTACTTC. Protein sequence: CASSTGEAYEQYF.